The next 17 T cell receptor beta chains were all read from a single sample in a study of cytomegalovirus exposure and HLA in healthy donors. Profiling relied on immunoSEQ multiplex PCR, and the TCRdb table lists in-frame clones only, not all of them. Of about 73,000 clones listed, around 90% are singletons. Sequenced material: PBMCs. The source is a woman between 18 and 30 years old in good health and CMV-seropositive.

This clone has only one observation. The chain recombines TRBV6-5 with TRBJ1-1; D gene uncertain. Germline loops: CDR1 MNHEY, CDR2 SVGAGI. V was cut by 2 bases and J by 1 base, with 5 bases left in between. The CDR3 totals 13 residues. CDR3 loop: CASSYPGNTEAFF. DNA for the CDR3: TGTGCCAGCAGTTACCCAGGGAACACTGAAGCTTTCTTT.

The chain is built from TRBV7-8 and TRBJ2-3, with 15 bases matching TRBD2. V lost 5 bases to trimming and J lost 1 base; unmatched junction nucleotides: 7. CDR1 and CDR2 (germline): SGHVS, FQNEAQ. The CDR3 runs 18 residues. The CDR3 DNA reads TGTGCCAGCAGCCCTGGACTAGCGGGGGGGCAAGGCACAGATACGCAGTATTTT. This encodes CASSPGLAGGQGTDTQYF. The full variable domain, rest sourced from reference TRBV7-8 and TRBJ2-3, is GAGVSQSPRYKVAKRGQDVALRCDPISGHVSLFWYQQALGQGPEFLTYFQNEAQLDKSGLPSDRFFAERPEGSVSTLKIQRTQQEDSAVYLCASSPGLAGGQGTDTQYFGPGTRLTVL.

The J gene is TRBJ2-1, the V gene TRBV29-1; tentatively, D is TRBD2 (6 bases). V lost 3 bases and J lost 8, with 8 bases in between. From germline, CDR1 is SQVTM and CDR2 ANQGSEA. The CDR3 length is 11 residues. The CDR3 is CSVEREYEQFF. CDR3 in DNA: TGCAGCGTTGAGCGGGAATATGAGCAGTTCTTC.

The V gene is TRBV30, the J gene TRBJ2-1, with 13 bases matching TRBD2. The J segment lost 8 bases and the V segment lost 0 bases, leaving 4 bases of the junction unmatched. The CDR3 spans 15 residues. Germline V gene lookup returns CDR1 GTSNPN and CDR2 SVGIG (reference sequence). CDR3 residues: CAWSVGLAGVDEQFF. In nucleotides, the CDR3 is TGTGCCTGGAGTGTAGGACTAGCGGGAGTTGATGAGCAGTTCTTC.

The chain carries TRBV15 and TRBJ1-2, with a weak D call TRBD1 (5 bases). The V and J ends lost 1 base and 8 bases respectively, with 14 bases between them. There are 14 residues in the CDR3. CDR1 is LNHNV and CDR2 is YYDKDF in the germline V gene (reference sequence). The CDR3 loop reads CATSRVVRGRGYTF. In nucleotides, the CDR3 is TGTGCCACCAGCAGAGTGGTGCGGGGCCGCGGCTACACCTTC.

The chain carries TRBV19 and TRBJ1-2; possible D gene TRBD1, 5 bases. CDR3 length: 15 amino acids. Germline lookup yields CDR1 LNHDA and CDR2 SQIVND (reference sequence). V shed 6 bases and J shed 1 base, with 15 bases lying between them. In nucleotides, the CDR3 is TGTGCCAGTAGACAAGACAGACTCCTTAACTATGGCTACACCTTC. Translation: CASRQDRLLNYGYTF.

This chain joins TRBV2 and TRBJ2-7; 13 nucleotides line up with TRBD2. This CDR3 is 15 amino acids long. The V gene's germline CDR1 is SNHLY and CDR2 FYNNEI. With V trimmed by 6 bases and J by 2 bases, 4 bases remained unmatched. CDR3 bases: TGTGCCAGCAGCCATACTAGCGGGAGGGCCTACGAGCAGTACTTC. Amino acids: CASSHTSGRAYEQYF.

V and J are TRBV5-4 and TRBJ2-1; the match to TRBD2 covers 7 bases. With V trimmed by 3 bases and J by 4 bases, 16 bases remained unmatched. The germline CDR1 and CDR2 sequences are SGHNT and YYREEE (reference sequence). The CDR3 is made up of 18 amino acids. As DNA, the CDR3 is TGTGCCAGCAGCTCTACGATCGGGAGCGGGACCGAATACAATGAGCAGTTCTTC. Encoded protein: CASSSTIGSGTEYNEQFF.

The chain combines TRBV5-6 with TRBJ1-1; a possible D gene is TRBD1 (5 bases). Germline loops: CDR1 SGHDT, CDR2 YYEEEE. Trimming removed 4 bases from V and 1 base from J, with 14 bases in between. CDR3 length: 15 residues. The CDR3 sequence: CASSTDQGTNTEAFF. Here the CDR3 DNA reads TGTGCCAGCAGCACCGATCAGGGAACGAACACTGAAGCTTTCTTT.

The chain joins TRBV11-2 to TRBJ1-3, with 7 nucleotides matching TRBD1. J lost 4 bases, V lost 5 bases, and 5 bases had no gene match. Germline values: CDR1 SGHAT, CDR2 FQNNGV. The CDR3 has 14 residues. CDR3 coding DNA: TGTGCCAGCAGCATGACAGGGCCCGGAAACACCATATATTTT. Its protein is CASSMTGPGNTIYF.

This chain connects TRBV11-2 to TRBJ1-1; D is uncertain. V lost 2 bases and J lost 5, with 6 bases in between. From germline, CDR1 is SGHAT and CDR2 FQNNGV. This CDR3 spans 12 amino acids. The CDR3 nucleotides are TGTGCCAGCAGCTTACGGGGAACTGAAGCTTTCTTT. This sequence encodes CASSLRGTEAFF.

The V and J genes are TRBV7-8 and TRBJ2-7, with 9 bases that match TRBD1. In germline, CDR1 is SGHVS, CDR2 FQNEAQ. V trimming: 5 bases; J trimming: 6 bases; junction bases outside the gene matches: 8. The CDR3 totals 14 residues. The CDR3 spells CASSLRDRALEQYF. Written as DNA, the CDR3 is TGTGCCAGCAGCCTCCGGGACAGGGCCCTCGAGCAGTACTTC.

The chain combines TRBV19 with TRBJ1-2; tentative D call: TRBD1 (5 bases). From germline, CDR1 is LNHDA and CDR2 SQIVND (reference sequence). V gave up 6 bases and J gave up 4 bases, with 12 bases separating them. This CDR3 is 13 amino acids long. The CDR3 is CASRLGQAYGYTF. The CDR3 DNA follows: TGTGCCAGTAGGCTGGGGCAGGCCTATGGCTACACCTTC.

The V and J genes are TRBV4-2 and TRBJ2-5; TRBD2 aligns across 10 bases. The CDR3 loop spans 15 amino acids. The trim removed 4 bases at V and 2 bases at J, leaving 4 bases unmatched. Germline V gene sequence: CDR1 LGHNA, CDR2 YNFKEQ. CDR3 amino acids: CASSRSGGGQETQYF. The CDR3 DNA follows: TGTGCCAGCAGCCGAAGCGGGGGGGGACAAGAGACCCAGTACTTC.

This rearrangement joins TRBV11-2 to TRBJ2-1; possibly TRBD1 for D (5 bases). Trimming took 4 bases from V and 0 from J, leaving 10 bases between them. The CDR3 length is 15 residues. Germline CDR1 SGHAT, CDR2 FQNNGV. CDR3 in amino acids: CASSSRTSSYNEQFF. CDR3 in DNA: TGTGCCAGCAGCTCCAGGACAAGCTCCTACAATGAGCAGTTCTTC.

The chain combines TRBV10-3 with TRBJ2-3, with D possibly TRBD2 on 6 matching bases. The CDR3 has 15 amino acids. With 10 bases removed from V and 1 base from J, the gap between germline ends came to 18 bases. CDR1 ENHRY and CDR2 SYGVKD come from the germline V gene. This chain's CDR3 is CATGGGAGRTDTQYF. The CDR3 nucleotides are TGTGCCACCGGGGGAGGAGCGGGCCGCACAGATACGCAGTATTTT.

The chain combines TRBV5-6 with TRBJ2-3; 8 positions match TRBD1. CDR3 length: 13 residues. V dropped 3 bases and J dropped 5; count of bases not matched to a gene: 2. Germline CDR1 and CDR2: SGHDT and YYEEEE. The CDR3 DNA reads as TGTGCCAGCAGCTCTGGACAGGGAGATACGCAGTATTTT. This translates into CASSSGQGDTQYF.